This T cell receptor (beta chain) was sequenced during a study of blood T cell repertoires in COVID-19. Method: immunoSEQ multiplex PCR; TCRdb's copy keeps in-frame clones and lacks some. The sample contains around 150,000 clones, roughly 82% of which appear only once. This clonotype was sampled from a man between 45 and 60 years old who had recovered from COVID-19. Sequences were obtained from PBMCs or T cells enriched from blood (not recorded which).

The CDR3 DNA is TGTGCCATCAGGTGGAGCCTGTCGGACACCGGGGAGCTGTTTTTT. It translates to CAIRWSLSDTGELFF. The chain uses TRBV10-3 and TRBJ2-2, with D hard to call. The CDR3 spans 15 residues. Germline V gene lookup returns CDR1 ENHRY and CDR2 SYGVKD. Trimming cost V 6 bases and J 3 bases, with 14 bases left between them.